A single sample gave rise to the 18 T cell receptor beta chains below, sequenced in a study of T cell responses to AZD1222 COVID-19 vaccine. The protocol was immunoSEQ multiplex PCR, while the TCRdb copy is restricted to in-frame clones and leaves out a portion. The table shows about 83,000 clones, with around 88% occurring only once. Sample: peripheral blood, taken on day 0 of AZD1222 vaccination. The origin of the receptors is an adult in good health.

The genes are TRBV12-3 or TRBV12-4 and TRBJ1-5; unclear D gene. The CDR3 covers 13 residues. V lost 5 bases to trimming and J lost 9 bases, with 14 bases between them. CDR3 loop: CASSPALYRPQHF. DNA for the CDR3: TGTGCCAGCAGTCCCGCCTTATATCGGCCCCAGCATTTT.

The chain joins TRBV6-5 to TRBJ1-3; D gene ambiguous. CDR3 length: 14 amino acids. Trimming pared 7 bases from V and 0 bases from J, leaving 10 bases between. Looked up from germline, CDR1 is MNHEY and CDR2 is SVGAGI. DNA for the CDR3: TGTGCCAGCATGCGGGCACCCTCTGGAAACACCATATATTTT. Translating it yields CASMRAPSGNTIYF.

This clone was observed a few times. The chain combines TRBV5-1 with TRBJ2-3; TRBD1 aligns across 8 bases. Germline V gene sequence: CDR1 SGHRS, CDR2 YFSETQ. The CDR3 contains 17 residues. With V trimmed by 0 bases and J by 3 bases, 9 bases remained unmatched. CDR3 nucleotides: TGCGCCAGCAGCTTGGGGCCACAGGGGGGCCCAACAGATACGCAGTATTTT. Translating it yields CASSLGPQGGPTDTQYF.

The CDR3 sequence: CASSPPLASAPTEMSSYEQYF. The CDR3 DNA reads TGTGCCAGCTCACCCCCCCTAGCATCGGCCCCCACGGAGATGAGCTCCTACGAGCAGTACTTC. The chain recombines TRBV18 with TRBJ2-7; the D gene is possibly TRBD2 (5 bases). The ends were cut back, 3 bases at V and 0 bases at J, with 30 bases in the middle. Per germline, CDR1 KGHSH and CDR2 LQKENI. The CDR3 consists of 21 residues.

The chain joins TRBV7-8 to TRBJ1-1; D ambiguous. CDR1 SGHVS and CDR2 FQNEAQ come from the germline V gene. V lost 1 base, J lost 2 bases, and 5 bases lay in between. This CDR3 comprises 13 residues. As DNA, the CDR3 is TGTGCCAGCAGCTTAGGAGAAAACACTGAAGCTTTCTTT. Its translation is CASSLGENTEAFF.

The chain joins TRBV4-3 to TRBJ2-5; 11 bases are shared with TRBD2. Trimming took 0 bases from V and 2 from J; bases not matched to a gene: 5. Germline V gives CDR1 LGHNA, CDR2 YSLEER. This CDR3 is 17 amino acids long. CDR3 sequence reads: CASSQDSGTSGQETQYF. The CDR3 nucleotides read TGCGCCAGCAGCCAAGATTCAGGGACTAGCGGACAAGAGACCCAGTACTTC.

The V and J genes are TRBV5-1 and TRBJ2-1, with TRBD2 identical over 10 bases. The CDR3 runs 16 residues. V lost 4 bases and J lost 8; bases outside the gene matches: 12. CDR1 and CDR2 (germline): SGHRS, YFSETQ. The CDR3 loop reads CASSQTGTSDIHEQFF. The CDR3 DNA follows: TGCGCCAGCAGCCAAACCGGGACTAGCGATATACATGAGCAGTTCTTC.

V gene TRBV7-9 combines with J gene TRBJ2-1; D remains ambiguous. With 5 bases removed from V and 8 bases from J, the gap between germline ends came to 10 bases. CDR3 length: 12 residues. CDR1 and CDR2 from the germline V gene are SEHNR and FQNEAQ (reference sequence). The CDR3 sequence is CASSPLSHEQFF. The DNA for the CDR3 is TGTGCCAGCAGCCCCCTAAGCCATGAGCAGTTCTTC.

V gene TRBV5-4 combines with J gene TRBJ2-1; D is possibly TRBD2 (6 bases). This CDR3 has 14 amino acids. The germline CDR1 and CDR2 sequences are SGHNT and YYREEE (reference sequence). V was pared by 3 bases and J by 1 base, with 8 bases between. CDR3 nucleotide sequence: TGTGCCAGCAGCTCGCGGGGATCCTACAATGAGCAGTTCTTC. It is translated as CASSSRGSYNEQFF.

This clone was picked up one time. The chain is built from TRBV13 and TRBJ2-1, with 9 bases that match TRBD1. CDR3 length equals 14 residues. From germline, CDR1 is PRHDT and CDR2 FYEKMQ (reference sequence). Trimming cost V 5 bases and J 7 bases; bases outside gene matches: 6. CDR3 sequence: CASSLQGARNEQFF. The CDR3 region has the DNA TGTGCCAGCAGCCTACAGGGGGCGAGGAATGAGCAGTTCTTC.

The rearrangement uses TRBV29-1 and TRBJ2-5; 12 nucleotides align to TRBD2. J lost 1 base, V lost 4 bases, and 7 bases had no gene match. This CDR3 region has 16 residues. CDR1 is SQVTM and CDR2 is ANQGSEA in the germline V gene. The CDR3 loop reads CSVVLWTSGIQETQYF. CDR3 DNA: TGCAGCGTTGTCTTGTGGACTAGCGGGATCCAAGAGACCCAGTACTTC.

The rearrangement uses TRBV28 and TRBJ1-6; D remains unclear. CDR1 and CDR2 (germline): MDHEN, SYDVKM. V lost 6 bases, J lost 9 bases, and 18 bases lay in between. The CDR3 has 15 residues. CDR3 bases: TGTGCCAGCAGGGATCTGAGGAGGGAAGGTTCACCCCTCCACTTT. Translated, it gives CASRDLRREGSPLHF. Together with reference TRBV28 and TRBJ1-6, the CDR3 gives the full variable domain: DVKVTQSSRYLVKRTGEKVFLECVQDMDHENMFWYRQDPGLGLRLIYFSYDVKMKEKGDIPEGYSVSREKKERFSLILESASTNQTSMYLCASRDLRREGSPLHFGNGTRLTVT.

The count of this clone is one. The chain recombines TRBV29-1 with TRBJ1-1; 7 bases are a match to TRBD1. The CDR3 totals 11 residues. V lost 8 bases, J lost 4 bases, and 4 bases stayed unmatched. Germline V gene sequence: CDR1 SQVTM, CDR2 ANQGSEA. The CDR3 spells CSFRGSTEAFF. The CDR3 DNA follows: TGCAGCTTCAGGGGGAGCACTGAAGCTTTCTTT.

This chain links TRBV11-2 with TRBJ2-7; 8 bases are a match to TRBD1. J gave up 6 bases and V 5 bases, and 3 bases lay outside the gene matches. The CDR3 loop spans 12 amino acids. CDR1 and CDR2 (germline): SGHAT, FQNNGV. CDR3 region: CASSKQGGEQYF. The CDR3, as DNA: TGTGCCAGCAGCAAACAGGGGGGCGAGCAGTACTTC.

The chain is built from TRBV7-2 and TRBJ2-3, with TRBD1 as a possible D gene (5 bases). The V end was cut by 5 bases, the J end by 3 bases, with 12 bases between. The CDR3 loop spans 14 amino acids. The germline V gene has CDR1 SGHTA and CDR2 FQGNSA. The CDR3 region is CASSPLPGTDTQYF. CDR3 DNA sequence: TGTGCCAGCAGCCCCCTCCCAGGGACAGATACGCAGTATTTT.

The chain has TRBV30 and TRBJ2-5; D remains unclear. V was pared by 5 bases and J by 2 bases, with 12 bases between. Germline CDR1 is GTSNPN and CDR2 is SVGIG (reference sequence). The CDR3 length is 13 residues. The CDR3 nucleotides read TGTGCCTGGGCAACGGGCCGACAAGAGACCCAGTACTTC. It codes for CAWATGRQETQYF.

The chain links TRBV2 to TRBJ2-7; D is ambiguous. The V end lost 5 bases, the J end lost 2 bases, and 13 bases lay between the germline ends. CDR1 SNHLY and CDR2 FYNNEI come from the germline V gene. The CDR3 runs to 14 residues. The CDR3 bases are TGTGCCAGCAGTCCGCGCCTCGATACCTACGAGCAGTACTTC. Translating gives CASSPRLDTYEQYF. Complete variable domain (other parts from reference TRBV2 and TRBJ2-7): EPEVTQTPSHQVTQMGQEVILRCVPISNHLYFYWYRQILGQKVEFLVSFYNNEISEKSEIFDDQFSVERPDGSNFTLKIRSTKLEDSAMYFCASSPRLDTYEQYFGPGTRLTVT.

This clone has only a few counts. J is TRBJ2-4 and V is TRBV18; 8 nucleotides match TRBD1. Germline trimming cut 5 bases from V and 6 bases from J; bases unmatched to any gene: 9. The CDR3 length is 15 residues. Germline-derived CDR1 and CDR2 are KGHSH and LQKENI. The CDR3, as DNA: TGTGCCAGCTCAACGACAGGGGCGGTGGGAAACATTCAGTACTTC. It is translated as CASSTTGAVGNIQYF. Complete variable domain (other parts from reference TRBV18 and TRBJ2-4): NAGVMQNPRHLVRRRGQEARLRCSPMKGHSHVYWYRQLPEEGLKFMVYLQKENIIDESGMPKERFSAEFPKEGPSILRIQQVVRGDSAAYFCASSTTGAVGNIQYFGAGTRLSVL.